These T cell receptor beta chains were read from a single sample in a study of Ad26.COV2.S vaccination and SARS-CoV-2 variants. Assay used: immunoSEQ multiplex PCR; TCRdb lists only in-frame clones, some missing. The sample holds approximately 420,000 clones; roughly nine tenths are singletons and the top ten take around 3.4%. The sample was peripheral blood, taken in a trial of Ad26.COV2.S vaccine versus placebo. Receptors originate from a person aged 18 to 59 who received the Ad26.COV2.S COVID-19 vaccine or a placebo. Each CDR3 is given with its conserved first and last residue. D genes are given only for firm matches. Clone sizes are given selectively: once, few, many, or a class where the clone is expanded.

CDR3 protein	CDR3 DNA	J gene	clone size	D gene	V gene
CASNAQGAGTDTQYF	TGTGCCAGTAACGCACAGGGGGCGGGCACAGATACGCAGTATTTT	TRBJ2-3	.	TRBD1	TRBV19
CSASGGTAVYEQYF	TGCAGTGCTAGTGGGGGGACAGCAGTTTACGAGCAGTACTTC	TRBJ2-7	.	.	TRBV20-1
CASSLSERSNEQFF	TGTGCCAGCAGCTTGTCCGAGCGTTCAAATGAGCAGTTCTTC	TRBJ2-1	.	.	TRBV5-4
CAISDYGRGDTEAFF	TGTGCCATCAGTGATTACGGGCGTGGGGACACTGAAGCTTTCTTT	TRBJ1-1	.	.	TRBV10-3
CASISGERGGYTF	TGTGCCAGCATTTCGGGGGAGAGGGGTGGCTACACCTTC	TRBJ1-2	.	.	TRBV2
CASSATSGGTDTQYF	TGTGCCAGCAGCGCCACTAGCGGGGGCACAGATACGCAGTATTTT	TRBJ2-3	.	TRBD2	TRBV7-2
CASRRLQGDNTGELFF	TGTGCCAGCAGACGACTACAGGGGGATAACACCGGGGAGCTGTTTTTT	TRBJ2-2	.	TRBD1	TRBV27
CASSYGGPGELFF	TGTGCCAGCAGTTATGGGGGGCCCGGGGAGCTGTTTTTT	TRBJ2-2	.	.	TRBV6-2/TRBV6-3
CASSYSTVQPQHF	TGTGCCAGCAGTTACTCGACAGTTCAGCCCCAGCATTTT	TRBJ1-5	.	.	TRBV6-2/TRBV6-3
CASSYAAGLNYGYTF	TGTGCCAGCAGTTACGCCGCCGGCTTAAACTATGGCTACACCTTC	TRBJ1-2	.	.	TRBV6-2/TRBV6-3
CAISEDRADRTGELFF	TGTGCCATCAGTGAGGACCGGGCAGACCGCACCGGGGAGCTGTTTTTT	TRBJ2-2	.	.	TRBV10-3
CASRSTGAGEQYF	TGTGCCAGCAGATCGACAGGGGCGGGTGAGCAGTACTTC	TRBJ2-7	.	TRBD1	TRBV7-9
CASIPSGNTEAFF	TGTGCCAGCATCCCCTCGGGTAACACTGAAGCTTTCTTT	TRBJ1-1	.	.	TRBV6-5
CASSIKQGETYEQYF	TGTGCCAGTAGTATTAAACAGGGGGAAACCTACGAGCAGTACTTC	TRBJ2-7	.	TRBD1	TRBV19
CASSLFGGGSYEQYF	TGTGCCAGCAGCTTGTTCGGGGGCGGCTCCTACGAGCAGTACTTC	TRBJ2-7	.	.	TRBV7-2
CAISEGGYGYTF	TGTGCCATCAGTGAAGGCGGGTATGGCTACACCTTC	TRBJ1-2	.	.	TRBV10-3
CATSRDAGTGGEKLFF	TGTGCCACCAGCAGAGACGCCGGGACAGGGGGTGAAAAACTGTTTTTT	TRBJ1-4	once	TRBD1	TRBV15
CASSYRDFHQPQHF	TGTGCCAGCAGCTACAGGGATTTCCATCAGCCCCAGCATTTT	TRBJ1-5	.	.	TRBV16
CASSLALYRPDEQYF	TGCGCCAGCAGCTTGGCCCTCTACAGGCCGGACGAGCAGTACTTC	TRBJ2-7	.	.	TRBV5-1
CAFRRRNSNQPQHF	TGTGCCTTCAGGAGGCGGAATAGCAATCAGCCCCAGCATTTT	TRBJ1-5	.	.	TRBV7-9
CASSQALRYTF	TGTGCCAGCAGCCAAGCGCTACGCTACACCTTC	TRBJ1-2	.	.	TRBV3-1/TRBV3-2
CASSPDAVRNTEAFF	TGCGCCAGCAGCCCTGACGCCGTTCGGAACACTGAAGCTTTCTTT	TRBJ1-1	.	.	TRBV5-1
CASGSSGAEQYF	TGTGCTAGTGGTTCCTCCGGGGCCGAGCAGTACTTC	TRBJ2-7	.	.	TRBV12-5
CASSLDGGFDEKLFF	TGCGCCAGCAGCTTGGACGGAGGATTCGATGAAAAACTGTTTTTT	TRBJ1-4	.	.	TRBV5-1
CASSNPRTRGYEKLFF	TGTGCCAGTAGTAACCCTAGGACCAGGGGATACGAAAAACTGTTTTTT	TRBJ1-4	once	.	TRBV19
CATSAPGANEQFF	TGTGCCACCAGTGCTCCGGGGGCCAATGAGCAGTTCTTC	TRBJ2-1	.	.	TRBV24-1
CASSESGSAEPQYF	TGCGCCAGCAGTGAGTCGGGGAGCGCGGAGCCGCAGTATTTT	TRBJ2-3	once	.	TRBV10-1
CASSLLSGGEQFF	TGTGCCAGCAGCTTACTGTCCGGGGGTGAGCAGTTCTTC	TRBJ2-1	.	.	TRBV11-3
CASSPGGSGNTIYF	TGTGCCAGCTCACCCGGGGGATCTGGAAACACCATATATTTT	TRBJ1-3	.	.	TRBV18
CASSLLALGGNTEAFF	TGTGCCAGCTCATTGTTAGCCCTCGGTGGGAACACTGAAGCTTTCTTT	TRBJ1-1	.	.	TRBV18
CASSQNEVNTEAFF	TGTGCCAGCAGCCAGAATGAGGTGAACACTGAAGCTTTCTTT	TRBJ1-1	.	.	TRBV7-9
CASSGGTASMNTEAFF	TGTGCCAGCAGCGGGGGGACAGCCTCCATGAACACTGAAGCTTTCTTT	TRBJ1-1	.	TRBD1	TRBV7-6
CSGTGSRGGYTF	TGCAGCGGGACAGGGTCCCGGGGTGGCTACACCTTC	TRBJ1-2	.	TRBD1	TRBV29-1
CSVEVPGDTEAFF	TGCAGCGTTGAGGTACCAGGGGATACTGAAGCTTTCTTT	TRBJ1-1	.	.	TRBV29-1
CASSTGTGVLEQYF	TGTGCCAGCTCAACCGGGACAGGGGTTCTCGAGCAGTACTTC	TRBJ2-7	.	TRBD1	TRBV18
CATKGDEQFF	TGTGCCACGAAAGGGGATGAGCAGTTCTTC	TRBJ2-1	.	.	TRBV6-6
CASSLGGGAHQPQHF	TGTGCCAGCAGCTTAGGCGGGGGGGCGCATCAGCCCCAGCATTTT	TRBJ1-5	few	.	TRBV7-2
CASSFFLAGAQETQYF	TGTGCCAGCAGCTTCTTCTTAGCGGGGGCCCAGGAGACCCAGTACTTC	TRBJ2-5	.	TRBD2	TRBV5-6
CASSFTGSGELGYF	TGCGCCAGCAGCTTTACAGGGAGTGGGGAGCTGGGGTACTTC	TRBJ2-5	.	.	TRBV5-1
CASSLYDRGLEAFF	TGTGCCAGCAGCTTGTATGACAGGGGCCTAGAAGCTTTCTTT	TRBJ1-1	.	TRBD1	TRBV5-6
CASRGQGGTEAFF	TGTGCCAGCAGGGGACAGGGCGGCACTGAAGCTTTCTTT	TRBJ1-1	.	TRBD1	TRBV28
CASSDLPDTTDTQYF	TGCGCCAGCAGTGATCTCCCGGACACCACAGATACGCAGTATTTT	TRBJ2-3	.	.	TRBV10-1